This TCR beta chain came from a study of blood T cell repertoires in COVID-19. On the study more broadly: Both acute and convalescent COVID-19 samples were obtained from the United States, Italy and Spain. T cells, B-cell-depleted T cells, or PBMCs supplied cDNA or gDNA.

This clone has a single count. V was cut by 5 bases and J by 6 bases, with 13 bases left in between. This CDR3 is built from 13 residues. The germline CDR1 and CDR2 sequences are SGHTA and FQGNSA. Authors' processing steps: Amplification with reference gene primers provided the estimates of nucleated cell counts. Sequencing was performed with immunoSEQ multiplex PCR; in TCRdb, only in-frame clones are kept and a portion is missing. The V and J calls and clone size come from that table; D and trimming were worked out from the DNA. This sample has some 330,000 clones, with roughly four fifths found just once. Clinical histories supplied by participants themselves formed the basis of cohort assignment.

Sequenced sample: PBMCs or T cells enriched from blood (not recorded which). The chain has TRBV7-2 and TRBJ1-1; D is undetermined. This TCR came from a woman aged 45-59 years who had recovered from COVID-19. CDR3 in DNA: TGTGCCAGCAGCCGCGGGCCGACCGCTGAAGCTTTCTTT. Amino acids: CASSRGPTAEAFF.